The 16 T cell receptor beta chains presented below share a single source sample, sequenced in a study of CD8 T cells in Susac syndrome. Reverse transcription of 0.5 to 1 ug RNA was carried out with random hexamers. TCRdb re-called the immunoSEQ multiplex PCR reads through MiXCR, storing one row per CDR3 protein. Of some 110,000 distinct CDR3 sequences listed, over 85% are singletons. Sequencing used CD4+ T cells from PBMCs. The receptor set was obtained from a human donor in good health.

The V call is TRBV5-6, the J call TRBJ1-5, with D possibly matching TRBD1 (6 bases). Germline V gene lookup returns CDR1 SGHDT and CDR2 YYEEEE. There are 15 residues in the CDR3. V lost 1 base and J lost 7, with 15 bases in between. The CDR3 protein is CASSLSRVGGQPQHF. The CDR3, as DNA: TGTGCCAGCAGCTTGTCGAGGGTGGGGGGCCAGCCCCAGCATTTT.

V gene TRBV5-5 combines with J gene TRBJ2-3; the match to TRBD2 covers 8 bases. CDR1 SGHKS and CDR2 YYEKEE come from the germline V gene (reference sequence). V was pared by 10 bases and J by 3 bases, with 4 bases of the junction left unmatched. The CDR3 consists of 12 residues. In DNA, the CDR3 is TGTGCCGGTAGCGGGACGACAGATACGCAGTATTTT. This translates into CAGSGTTDTQYF. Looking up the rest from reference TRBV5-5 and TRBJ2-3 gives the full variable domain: DAGVTQSPTHLIKTRGQQVTLRCSPISGHKSVSWYQQVLGQGPQFIFQYYEKEERGRGNFPDRFSARQFPNYSSELNVNALLLGDSALYLCAGSGTTDTQYFGPGTRLTVL.

The CDR3 nucleotides are TGCGCCAGCAGCTTGGCCGGCACTAACTCCTACGAGCAGTACTTC. Protein sequence: CASSLAGTNSYEQYF. The gene calls are TRBV5-1 and TRBJ2-7; D uncertain. Germline lookup yields CDR1 SGHRS and CDR2 YFSETQ. The CDR3 contains 15 residues. Trimming pared 0 bases from V and 0 bases from J, leaving 10 bases between.

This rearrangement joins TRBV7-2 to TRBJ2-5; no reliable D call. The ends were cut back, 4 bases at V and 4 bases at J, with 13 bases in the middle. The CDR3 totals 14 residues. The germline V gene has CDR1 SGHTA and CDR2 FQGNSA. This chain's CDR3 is CASSSNPWPETQYF. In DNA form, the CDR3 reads TGTGCCAGCAGCTCCAACCCGTGGCCAGAGACCCAGTACTTC.

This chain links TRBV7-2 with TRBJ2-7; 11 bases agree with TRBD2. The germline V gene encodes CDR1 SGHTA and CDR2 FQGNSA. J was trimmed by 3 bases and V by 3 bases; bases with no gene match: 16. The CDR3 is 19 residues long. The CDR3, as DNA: TGTGCCAGCAGCTTTCAAGCCCCGGGACTAGCGGAAGCTTACTACGAGCAGTACTTC. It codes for CASSFQAPGLAEAYYEQYF.

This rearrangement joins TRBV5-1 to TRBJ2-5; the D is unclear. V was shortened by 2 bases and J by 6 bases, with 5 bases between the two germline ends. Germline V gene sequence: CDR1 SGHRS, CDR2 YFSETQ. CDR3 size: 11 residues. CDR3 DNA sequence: TGCGCCAGCAGCTTTGAAAAGACCCAGTACTTC. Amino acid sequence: CASSFEKTQYF.

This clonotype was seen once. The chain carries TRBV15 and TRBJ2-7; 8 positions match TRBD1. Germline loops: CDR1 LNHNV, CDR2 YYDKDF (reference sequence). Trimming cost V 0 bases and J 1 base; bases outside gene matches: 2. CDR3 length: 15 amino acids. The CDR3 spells CATSREGTGSYEQYF. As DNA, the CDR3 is TGTGCCACCAGCAGAGAGGGGACAGGATCCTACGAGCAGTACTTC.

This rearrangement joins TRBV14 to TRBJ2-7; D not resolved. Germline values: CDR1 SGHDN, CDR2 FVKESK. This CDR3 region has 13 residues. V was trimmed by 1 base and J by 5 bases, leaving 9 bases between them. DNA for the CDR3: TGTGCCAGCAGCCAAGGTCCTTTCGACGAGCAGTACTTC. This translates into CASSQGPFDEQYF.

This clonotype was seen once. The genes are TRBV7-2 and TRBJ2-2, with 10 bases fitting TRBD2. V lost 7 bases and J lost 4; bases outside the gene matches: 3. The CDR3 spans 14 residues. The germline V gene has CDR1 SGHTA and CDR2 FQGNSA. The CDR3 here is CASTLAGGTGELFF. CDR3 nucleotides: TGTGCCAGCACGTTAGCGGGGGGCACCGGGGAGCTGTTTTTT.

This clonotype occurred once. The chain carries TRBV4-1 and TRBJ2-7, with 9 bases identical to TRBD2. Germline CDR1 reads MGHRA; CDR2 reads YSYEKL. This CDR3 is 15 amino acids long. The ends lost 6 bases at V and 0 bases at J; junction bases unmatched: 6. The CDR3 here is CASRTGTSLSYEQYF. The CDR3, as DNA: TGCGCCAGCAGAACCGGGACTAGCCTCTCCTACGAGCAGTACTTC.

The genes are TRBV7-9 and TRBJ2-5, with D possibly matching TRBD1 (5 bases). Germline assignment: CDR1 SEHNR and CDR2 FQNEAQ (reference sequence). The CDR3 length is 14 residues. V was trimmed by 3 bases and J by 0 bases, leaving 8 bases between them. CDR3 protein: CASSFTGYQETQYF. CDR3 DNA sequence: TGTGCCAGCAGCTTTACAGGTTACCAAGAGACCCAGTACTTC.

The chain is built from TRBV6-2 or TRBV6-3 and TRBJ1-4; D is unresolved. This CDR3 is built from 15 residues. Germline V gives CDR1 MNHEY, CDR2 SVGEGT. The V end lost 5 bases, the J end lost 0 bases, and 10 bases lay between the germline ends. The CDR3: CASSDTGATNEKLFF. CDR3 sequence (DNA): TGTGCCAGCAGTGACACCGGCGCAACTAATGAAAAACTGTTTTTT.

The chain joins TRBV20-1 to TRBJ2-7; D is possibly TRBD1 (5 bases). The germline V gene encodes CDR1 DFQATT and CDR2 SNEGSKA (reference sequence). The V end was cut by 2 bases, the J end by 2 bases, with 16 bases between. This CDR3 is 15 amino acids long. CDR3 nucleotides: TGCAGTGCTAGACCCGACAGTACACCAACCTACGAGCAGTACTTC. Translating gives CSARPDSTPTYEQYF.

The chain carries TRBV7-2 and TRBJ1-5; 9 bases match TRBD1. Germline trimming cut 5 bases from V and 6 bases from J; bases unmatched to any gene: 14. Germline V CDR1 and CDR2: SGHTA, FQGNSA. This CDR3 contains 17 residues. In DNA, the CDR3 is TGTGCCAGCAGCAACCCGGGGGAGGGACAGGGATTTCAGCCCCAGCATTTT. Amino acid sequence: CASSNPGEGQGFQPQHF.

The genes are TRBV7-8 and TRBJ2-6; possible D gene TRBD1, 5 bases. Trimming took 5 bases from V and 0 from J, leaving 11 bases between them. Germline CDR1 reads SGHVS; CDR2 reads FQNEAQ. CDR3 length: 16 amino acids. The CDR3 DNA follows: TGTGCCAGCAGCCGTAACCAGGGCTCTGGGGCCAACGTCCTGACTTTC. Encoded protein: CASSRNQGSGANVLTF.

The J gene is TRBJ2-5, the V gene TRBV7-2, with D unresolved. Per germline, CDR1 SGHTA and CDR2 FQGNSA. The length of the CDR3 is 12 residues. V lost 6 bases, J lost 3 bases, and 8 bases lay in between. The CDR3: CASSWSEETQYF. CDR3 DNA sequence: TGTGCCAGCAGTTGGAGCGAAGAGACCCAGTACTTC.